The 29 T cell receptor beta chains in this list originate from one sample, sequenced in a study of shared clonotypes between healthy human individuals. Sequencing used immunoSEQ multiplex PCR; TCRdb keeps in-frame clones, though not all of them. Of 980,000 or so clones in the sample, 60% to 85% were seen once. Sample: memory CD4+ T cells sorted from blood. As for subset: CD45RA-negative fraction. All receptors derive from a man aged 18 to 30 in good health.

This chain uses TRBV5-1 with TRBJ1-1, with 8 bases aligning to TRBD1. With V trimmed by 4 bases and J by 7 bases, 6 bases remained unmatched. Per germline, CDR1 SGHRS and CDR2 YFSETQ. CDR3 length: 13 residues. The CDR3 DNA sequence: TGCGCCAGCAGCGACGGACAGGGTTATGAAGCTTTCTTT. It specifies CASSDGQGYEAFF.

This chain links TRBV9 with TRBJ2-7, with TRBD1 matching over 9 bases. CDR1 SGDLS and CDR2 YYNGEE come from the germline V gene. With V trimmed by 4 bases and J by 3 bases, 5 bases remained unmatched. This CDR3 is 14 amino acids long. The CDR3 DNA follows: TGTGCCAGCAGCACGGGACAGGGTGGCTACGAGCAGTACTTC. Its protein is CASSTGQGGYEQYF.

In its sample, this clone was seen a few times. Distinct nucleotide sequences in the sample also encode this CDR3. The CDR3 is CASSPEGGSYEQYF. Written as DNA, the CDR3 is TGCGCCAGCAGCCCGGAGGGGGGGTCGTACGAGCAGTACTTC. The rearrangement uses TRBV5-1 and TRBJ2-7; tentative D call: TRBD2 (7 bases). The CDR3 has 14 residues. CDR1 is SGHRS, CDR2 YFSETQ, per germline. The V end lost 4 bases, the J end lost 4 bases, and 15 bases lay between the germline ends.

The rearrangement joins TRBV10-1 to TRBJ1-2; D is perhaps TRBD1 (5 bases). Per germline, CDR1 WNHNN and CDR2 SYGVQD (reference sequence). Trimming cost V 6 bases and J 2 bases, with 10 bases left between them. The CDR3 loop spans 13 amino acids. The CDR3 DNA sequence: TGCGCCAGCAGGGAAAGGGGCAACTATGGCTACACCTTC. This gives the protein CASRERGNYGYTF.

This clone is a singleton in its sample. This chain joins TRBV25-1 and TRBJ1-5; perhaps TRBD1 as D (5 bases). V lost 1 base, J lost 9 bases, and 16 bases lay in between. The germline CDR1 and CDR2 sequences are MGHDK and SYGVNS. The CDR3 has 15 residues. DNA for the CDR3: TGTGCCAGCAGTGAATCTGCCCAGCCTACAGGGCCCCAGCATTTT. Amino acids: CASSESAQPTGPQHF.

A remark on this clone: A clone one base away is much larger, so this may be a read error. Other DNA sequences in the sample encode the same CDR3. This sequence joins TRBV18 and TRBJ1-1, with a weak D call TRBD1 (5 bases). The CDR3 contains 14 residues. Germline loops: CDR1 KGHSH, CDR2 LQKENI. V gave up 1 base and J gave up 1 base, with 7 bases separating them. Here the CDR3 DNA reads TGTGCCAGCTCACCACAGGGGTCGAACACTGAAGCTTTCTTT. As protein: CASSPQGSNTEAFF.

The rearrangement uses TRBV5-6 and TRBJ2-3; 8 bases line up with TRBD2. V was pared by 5 bases and J by 3 bases, with 8 bases of the junction left unmatched. Per the germline V gene, CDR1 is SGHDT and CDR2 is YYEEEE. The CDR3 spans 15 residues. This CDR3 is CASRGTGLGTDTQYF. In DNA form, the CDR3 reads TGTGCCAGCAGGGGCACGGGACTAGGAACAGATACGCAGTATTTT. Combining the CDR3 with reference TRBV5-6 and TRBJ2-3 gives the whole variable domain DAGVTQSPTHLIKTRGQQVTLRCSPKSGHDTVSWYQQALGQGPQFIFQYYEEEERQRGNFPDRFSGHQFPNYSSELNVNALLLGDSALYLCASRGTGLGTDTQYFGPGTRLTVL.

This sequence joins TRBV6-1 and TRBJ2-7; TRBD2 matches at 9 bases. Looked up from germline, CDR1 is MNHNS and CDR2 is SASEGT. J gave up 4 bases and V 7 bases, and 8 bases lay outside the gene matches. The length of the CDR3 is 14 residues. CDR3 sequence: CASILSGSPYEQYF. CDR3 bases: TGTGCCAGCATCCTTAGCGGGAGTCCTTACGAGCAGTACTTC.

V and J are TRBV18 and TRBJ2-2; the match to TRBD2 covers 7 bases. V shed 0 bases and J 7 bases; nucleotides not matched to a gene: 8. Germline V gene lookup returns CDR1 KGHSH and CDR2 LQKENI. The CDR3 is 16 residues long. CDR3 in amino acids: CASSPPASGTGGELFF. CDR3 nucleotide sequence: TGTGCCAGCTCACCACCGGCCAGCGGGACTGGCGGGGAGCTGTTTTTT.

V is TRBV5-4 and J is TRBJ2-1; D could derive from TRBD1 or TRBD2 (5 bases each). CDR3 length equals 16 residues. Looked up from germline, CDR1 is SGHNT and CDR2 is YYREEE (reference sequence). Trimming took off 4 bases at V and 6 bases at J, with 20 bases between the two ends. CDR3 sequence (DNA): TGTGCCAGCAGCCCTACTTCCGTGGGGGAGCCCAATGAGCAGTTCTTC. It encodes CASSPTSVGEPNEQFF.

V usage is TRBV30 and J usage is TRBJ2-2; 7 bases agree with TRBD1. The V gene's germline CDR1 is GTSNPN and CDR2 SVGIG (reference sequence). This CDR3 has 12 amino acids. V lost 4 bases and J lost 9; bases outside the gene matches: 5. CDR3 nucleotides: TGTGCCTGGACAGGGGGACACCGGGAGCTGTTTTTT. This gives the protein CAWTGGHRELFF.

This clone was detected only a few times. The genes are TRBV28 and TRBJ2-2; D may be TRBD2 (7 bases). This CDR3 is built from 13 residues. The V gene's germline CDR1 is MDHEN and CDR2 SYDVKM. The V end was cut by 8 bases, the J end by 9 bases, with 16 bases between. The CDR3 reads CASGGAGSWELFF. In DNA, the CDR3 is TGTGCCAGCGGGGGGGCCGGTTCCTGGGAGCTGTTTTTT.

As regards this clone: A far larger clone is a single base away, which makes a read error likely. The chain carries TRBV18 and TRBJ1-1; D gene uncertain. This CDR3 has 15 residues. Germline V lookup: CDR1 KGHSH, CDR2 LQKENI. V was pared by 3 bases and J by 4 bases, with 15 bases between. The CDR3 is CASSPLSTVSTEAFF. The CDR3 DNA follows: TGTGCCAGCTCACCCTTAAGCACGGTGAGCACTGAAGCTTTCTTT.

This clone occurred a few times. The sample contains more than one DNA sequence encoding this CDR3. The chain recombines TRBV10-3 with TRBJ2-7; unclear D gene. Trimming took 6 bases from V and 4 from J, leaving 10 bases between them. The CDR3 extends over 12 amino acids. Germline-derived CDR1 and CDR2 are ENHRY and SYGVKD. CDR3 nucleotides: TGTGCCATCAGCCCCACCAATTACGAGCAGTACTTC. Amino acid sequence: CAISPTNYEQYF.

This chain connects TRBV10-3 to TRBJ2-7, with 8 bases lining up with TRBD1. This CDR3 is 14 amino acids long. CDR1 is ENHRY and CDR2 is SYGVKD in the germline V gene. Trimming cost V 6 bases and J 3 bases; bases outside gene matches: 7. The DNA for the CDR3 is TGTGCCATCAGCCCCGGGACAGGAGTCTACGAGCAGTACTTC. Translating it yields CAISPGTGVYEQYF.

This clone has more than one count but fewer than ten. The chain links TRBV28 to TRBJ1-2; D gene ambiguous. The V gene's germline CDR1 is MDHEN and CDR2 SYDVKM. Trimming stripped 5 bases from V and 1 base from J, with 14 bases between. There are 15 residues in the CDR3. This chain's CDR3 is CASSPVTIRNYGYTF. The CDR3 DNA reads as TGTGCCAGCAGTCCGGTGACGATACGTAACTATGGCTACACCTTC.

This chain joins TRBV19 and TRBJ2-1; D is uncertain. Germline CDR1 is LNHDA and CDR2 is SQIVND (reference sequence). Trimming stripped 5 bases from V and 4 bases from J, with 12 bases between. CDR3 size: 14 residues. The chain's CDR3 is CASSFRTEYNEQFF. In DNA, the CDR3 is TGTGCCAGTAGTTTCCGGACGGAGTACAATGAGCAGTTCTTC.

This clone has only a few counts. The chain carries TRBV19 and TRBJ1-3; 9 bases line up with TRBD1. The germline CDR1 and CDR2 sequences are LNHDA and SQIVND (reference sequence). Trimming at V came to 6 bases and at J to 2 bases, leaving 8 bases not matched to a gene. The CDR3 has 16 amino acids. The CDR3 here is CASSAEGQGTGNTIYF. In DNA form, the CDR3 reads TGTGCCAGTAGCGCCGAGGGACAGGGAACTGGAAACACCATATATTTT.

This clone was counted between two and nine times. Additional DNA sequences in this sample encode the identical CDR3. V gene TRBV6-1 combines with J gene TRBJ1-2, with TRBD1 as a possible D gene (5 bases). CDR1 MNHNS and CDR2 SASEGT come from the germline V gene. The CDR3 runs to 13 residues. The ends were cut back, 2 bases at V and 4 bases at J, with 8 bases in the middle. The CDR3 loop is CASSEKGPYGYTF. CDR3 DNA: TGTGCCAGCAGTGAAAAGGGACCCTATGGCTACACCTTC.

In the case of this clone: Within the sample, other DNA sequences also encode this same CDR3. The rearrangement links TRBV10-2 to TRBJ1-5, with D unresolved. There are 12 residues in the CDR3. V was pared by 6 bases and J by 6 bases, with 9 bases between. The germline gives CDR1 WSHSY, CDR2 SAAADI. The CDR3 region is CASSGEGQPQHF. CDR3 in DNA: TGCGCCAGCAGCGGGGAGGGTCAGCCCCAGCATTTT.

The chain links TRBV21-1 to TRBJ2-7; the table's D call of TRBD2 was not tested on the DNA. TRBV21-1 is termed a pseudogene. This CDR3 has 15 residues. The CDR3 is CASPSGGARLHEQYF. CDR3 in DNA: TGTGCCAGCCCAAGTGGAGGGGCCAGGTTACACGAGCAGTACTTC.

The genes are TRBV7-2 and TRBJ2-1; D remains ambiguous. The germline V and J ends were trimmed by 5 bases and 4 bases, with 15 bases remaining between them. The CDR3 runs to 15 residues. CDR1 is SGHTA and CDR2 is FQGNSA in the germline V gene. CDR3 DNA: TGTGCCAGCAGCGACCTCGGAGCTATGTACAATGAGCAGTTCTTC. It translates to CASSDLGAMYNEQFF.

Notes on this clone: The sample has other DNA sequences that encode this CDR3 too. The chain links TRBV5-1 to TRBJ2-7, with 8 bases aligning to TRBD1. V lost 3 bases and J lost 4; bases outside the gene matches: 3. Per germline, CDR1 SGHRS and CDR2 YFSETQ. There are 13 residues in the CDR3. Written as DNA, the CDR3 is TGCGCCAGCAGCTCGGACAGGGTGTACGAGCAGTACTTC. It specifies CASSSDRVYEQYF.

The chain couples TRBV5-1 to TRBJ2-2, with TRBD2 identical over 9 bases. After removal of 7 bases from V and 6 bases from J, the junction contained 7 bases not matched to a gene. This CDR3 has 14 amino acids. Germline V gives CDR1 SGHRS, CDR2 YFSETQ. The CDR3 here is CASGRGTSPGELFF. The CDR3 DNA reads as TGCGCCAGCGGCCGAGGGACTAGCCCCGGGGAGCTGTTTTTT. Together with reference TRBV5-1 and TRBJ2-2, the CDR3 gives the full variable domain: KAGVTQTPRYLIKTRGQQVTLSCSPISGHRSVSWYQQTPGQGLQFLFEYFSETQRNKGNFPGRFSGRQFSNSRSEMNVSTLELGDSALYLCASGRGTSPGELFFGEGSRLTVL.

The genes are TRBV10-3 and TRBJ2-1; TRBD2 is a possible D gene (5 bases). This CDR3 region has 15 residues. The germline gives CDR1 ENHRY, CDR2 SYGVKD. V lost 3 bases and J 0 bases, leaving 9 bases between the germline ends. CDR3 in amino acids: CAISDEGISYNEQFF. The CDR3 nucleotides are TGTGCCATCAGTGATGAGGGAATCTCCTACAATGAGCAGTTCTTC.

This clone was recorded a few times. This chain links TRBV5-1 with TRBJ2-3; weak D call: TRBD2 (6 bases). The V end was cut by 0 bases, the J end by 2 bases, with 13 bases between. Looked up from germline, CDR1 is SGHRS and CDR2 is YFSETQ. The CDR3 is 16 amino acids. The CDR3 sequence: CASSLAVAANTDTQYF. The CDR3 nucleotides are TGCGCCAGCAGCTTGGCCGTAGCGGCCAACACAGATACGCAGTATTTT.

This sequence joins TRBV5-4 and TRBJ2-5, with 7 bases aligning to TRBD1. V dropped 4 bases and J dropped 1; count of bases not matched to a gene: 7. Germline-derived CDR1 and CDR2 are SGHNT and YYREEE (reference sequence). The length of the CDR3 is 15 residues. DNA of the CDR3: TGTGCCAGCAGCCGATCCCGGGACAGCCAAGAGACCCAGTACTTC. Translation: CASSRSRDSQETQYF.

The chain is built from TRBV5-1 and TRBJ2-3; 8 nucleotides align to TRBD2. CDR1 SGHRS and CDR2 YFSETQ come from the germline V gene. The CDR3 consists of 14 residues. Trimming at V came to 7 bases and at J to 3 bases, leaving 7 bases not matched to a gene. For the CDR3, the DNA is TGCGCCAGCGGGCCGGGAGGGCCAACAGATACGCAGTATTTT. It specifies CASGPGGPTDTQYF.

CDR3 amino acids: CASSVGRQPYNSPLHF. In nucleotides, the CDR3 is TGTGCCAGCAGCGTAGGGCGACAGCCCTATAATTCACCCCTCCACTTT. The rearrangement uses TRBV9 and TRBJ1-6; possible D gene TRBD1, 5 bases. There are 16 residues in the CDR3. The germline V gene encodes CDR1 SGDLS and CDR2 YYNGEE. The V gene lost 0 bases and the J gene lost 2 bases, with 9 bases spanning the gap.